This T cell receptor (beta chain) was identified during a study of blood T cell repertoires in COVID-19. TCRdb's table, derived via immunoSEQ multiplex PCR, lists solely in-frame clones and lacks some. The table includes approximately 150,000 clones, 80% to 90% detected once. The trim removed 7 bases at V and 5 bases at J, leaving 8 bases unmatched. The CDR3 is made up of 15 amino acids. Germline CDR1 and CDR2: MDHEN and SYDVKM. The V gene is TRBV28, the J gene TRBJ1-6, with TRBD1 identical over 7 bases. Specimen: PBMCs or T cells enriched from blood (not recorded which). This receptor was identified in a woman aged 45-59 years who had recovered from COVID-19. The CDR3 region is CASTSSGTDNSPLHF. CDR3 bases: TGTGCCAGCACAAGCTCCGGGACAGATAATTCACCCCTCCACTTT.